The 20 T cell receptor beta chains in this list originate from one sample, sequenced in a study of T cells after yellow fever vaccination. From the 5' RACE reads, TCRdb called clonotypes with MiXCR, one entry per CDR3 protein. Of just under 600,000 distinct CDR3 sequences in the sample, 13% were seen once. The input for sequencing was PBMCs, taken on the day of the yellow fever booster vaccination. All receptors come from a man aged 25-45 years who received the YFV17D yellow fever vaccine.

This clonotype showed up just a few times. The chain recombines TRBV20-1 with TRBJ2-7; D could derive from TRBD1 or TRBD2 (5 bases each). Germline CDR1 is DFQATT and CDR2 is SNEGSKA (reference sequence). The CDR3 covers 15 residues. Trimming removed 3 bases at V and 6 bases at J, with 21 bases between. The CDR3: CSASPPSGPGPEQYF. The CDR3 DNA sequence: TGCAGTGCTAGCCCCCCCTCGGGGCCGGGTCCCGAGCAGTACTTC.

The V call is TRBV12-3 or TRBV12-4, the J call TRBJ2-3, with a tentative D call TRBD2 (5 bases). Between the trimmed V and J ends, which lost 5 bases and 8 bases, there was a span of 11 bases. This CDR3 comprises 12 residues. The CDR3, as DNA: TGTGCCAGCAGTGCGGACTCCGGTACGCAGTATTTT. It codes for CASSADSGTQYF.

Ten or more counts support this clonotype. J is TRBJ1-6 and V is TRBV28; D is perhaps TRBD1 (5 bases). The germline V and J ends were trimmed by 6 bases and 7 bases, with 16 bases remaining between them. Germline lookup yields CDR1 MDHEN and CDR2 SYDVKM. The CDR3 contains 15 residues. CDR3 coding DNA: TGTGCCAGCAGCCCAGCGGGGCGGAGGAATTCACCCCTCCACTTT. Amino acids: CASSPAGRRNSPLHF.

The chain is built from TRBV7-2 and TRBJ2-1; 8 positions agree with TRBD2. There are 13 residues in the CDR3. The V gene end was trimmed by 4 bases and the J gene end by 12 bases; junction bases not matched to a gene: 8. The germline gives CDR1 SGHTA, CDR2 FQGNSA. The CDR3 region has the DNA TGTGCCAGCAGCTCCAACCCCGGGAGGGGGCAGTTCTTC. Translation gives CASSSNPGRGQFF. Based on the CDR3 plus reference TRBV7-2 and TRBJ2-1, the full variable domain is GAGVSQSPSNKVTEKGKDVELRCDPISGHTALYWYRQSLGQGLEFLIYFQGNSAPDKSGLPSDRFSAERTGGSVSTLTIQRTQQEDSAVYLCASSSNPGRGQFFGPGTRLTVL.

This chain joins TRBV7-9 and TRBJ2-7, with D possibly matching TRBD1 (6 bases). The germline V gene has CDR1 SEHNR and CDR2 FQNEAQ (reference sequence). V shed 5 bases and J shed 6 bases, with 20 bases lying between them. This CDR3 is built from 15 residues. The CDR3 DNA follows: TGTGCCAGCAGCAAACAGGGCTATAAACCCCCCGAGCAGTACTTC. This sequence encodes CASSKQGYKPPEQYF.

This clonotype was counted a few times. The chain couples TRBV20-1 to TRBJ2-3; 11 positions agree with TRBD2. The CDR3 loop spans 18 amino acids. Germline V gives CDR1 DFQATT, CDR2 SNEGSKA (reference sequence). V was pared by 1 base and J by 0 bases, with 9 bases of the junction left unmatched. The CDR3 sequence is CSARVGSGRALSTDTQYF. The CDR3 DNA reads TGCAGTGCTAGAGTAGGTAGCGGGAGGGCCCTTAGCACAGATACGCAGTATTTT.

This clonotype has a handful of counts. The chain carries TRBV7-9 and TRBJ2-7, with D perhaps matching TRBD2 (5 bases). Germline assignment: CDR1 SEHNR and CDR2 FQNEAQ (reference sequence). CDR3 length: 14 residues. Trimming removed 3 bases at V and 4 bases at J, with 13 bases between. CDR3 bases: TGTGCCAGCAGCTTCGATAGCGAGGGTTACGAGCAGTACTTC. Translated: CASSFDSEGYEQYF.

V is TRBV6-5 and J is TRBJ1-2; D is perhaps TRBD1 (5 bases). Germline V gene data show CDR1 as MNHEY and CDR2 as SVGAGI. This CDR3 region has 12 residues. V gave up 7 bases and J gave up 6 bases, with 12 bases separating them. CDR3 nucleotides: TGTGCCAGCACCCGGGGAGGGGATGGCTACACCTTC. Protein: CASTRGGDGYTF.

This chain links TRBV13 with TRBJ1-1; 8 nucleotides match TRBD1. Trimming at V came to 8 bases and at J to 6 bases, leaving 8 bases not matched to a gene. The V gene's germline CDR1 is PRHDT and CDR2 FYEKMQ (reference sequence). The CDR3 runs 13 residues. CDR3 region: CASEDRVGPEAFF. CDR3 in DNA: TGTGCCAGCGAGGACAGGGTGGGACCTGAAGCTTTCTTT.

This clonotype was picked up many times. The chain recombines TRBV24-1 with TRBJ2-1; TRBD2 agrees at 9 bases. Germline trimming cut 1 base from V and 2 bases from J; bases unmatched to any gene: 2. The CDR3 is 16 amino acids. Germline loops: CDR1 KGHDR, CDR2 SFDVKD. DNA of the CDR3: TGTGCCACCAGTGATTTTTCTAGCGGGGCCTACAATGAGCAGTTCTTC. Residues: CATSDFSSGAYNEQFF.

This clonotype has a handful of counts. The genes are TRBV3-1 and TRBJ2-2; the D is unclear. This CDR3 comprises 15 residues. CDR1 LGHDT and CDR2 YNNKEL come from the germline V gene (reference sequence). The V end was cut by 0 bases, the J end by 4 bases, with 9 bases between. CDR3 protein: CASSQDYSSTGELFF. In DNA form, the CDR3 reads TGTGCCAGCAGCCAAGATTATAGTTCCACCGGGGAGCTGTTTTTT.

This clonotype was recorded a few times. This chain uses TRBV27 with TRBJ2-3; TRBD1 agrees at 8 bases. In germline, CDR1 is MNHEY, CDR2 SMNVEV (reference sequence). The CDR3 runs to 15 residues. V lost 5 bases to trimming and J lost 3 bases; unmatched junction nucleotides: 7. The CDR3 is CASSIAGGWTDTQYF. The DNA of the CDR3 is TGTGCCAGCAGTATAGCAGGGGGCTGGACAGATACGCAGTATTTT.

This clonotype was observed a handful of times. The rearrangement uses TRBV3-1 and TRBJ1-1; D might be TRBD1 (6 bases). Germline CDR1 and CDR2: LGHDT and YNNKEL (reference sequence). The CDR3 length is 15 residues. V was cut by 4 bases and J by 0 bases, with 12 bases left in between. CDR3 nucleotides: TGTGCCAGCAGCCCCGCAGGGACATTGAACACTGAAGCTTTCTTT. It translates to CASSPAGTLNTEAFF.

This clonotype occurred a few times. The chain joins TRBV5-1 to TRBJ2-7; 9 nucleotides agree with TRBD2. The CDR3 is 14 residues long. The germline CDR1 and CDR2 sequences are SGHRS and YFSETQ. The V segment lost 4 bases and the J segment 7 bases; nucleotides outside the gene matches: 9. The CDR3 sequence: CASSIYSGGPEQYF. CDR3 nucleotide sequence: TGCGCCAGCAGCATATATAGCGGGGGTCCTGAGCAGTACTTC.

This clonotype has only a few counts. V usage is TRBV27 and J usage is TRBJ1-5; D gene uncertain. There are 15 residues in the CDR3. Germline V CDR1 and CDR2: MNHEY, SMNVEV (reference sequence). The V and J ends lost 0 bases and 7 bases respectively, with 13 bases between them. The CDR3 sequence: CASSLSSGYGQPQHF. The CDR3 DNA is TGTGCCAGCAGTTTATCCAGTGGGTATGGGCAGCCCCAGCATTTT.

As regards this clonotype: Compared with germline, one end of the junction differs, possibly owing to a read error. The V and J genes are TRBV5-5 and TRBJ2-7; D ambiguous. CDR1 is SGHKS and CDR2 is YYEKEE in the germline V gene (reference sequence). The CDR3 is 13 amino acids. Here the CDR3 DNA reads TGTGCCATCAGCCCTGGCGGCACCTACGAGCAGTACTTC. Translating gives CAISPGGTYEQYF. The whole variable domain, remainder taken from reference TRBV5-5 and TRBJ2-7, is DAGVTQSPTHLIKTRGQQVTLRCSPISGHKSVSWYQQVLGQGPQFIFQYYEKEERGRGNFPDRFSARQFPNYSSELNVNALLLGDSALYLCAISPGGTYEQYFGPGTRLTVT.

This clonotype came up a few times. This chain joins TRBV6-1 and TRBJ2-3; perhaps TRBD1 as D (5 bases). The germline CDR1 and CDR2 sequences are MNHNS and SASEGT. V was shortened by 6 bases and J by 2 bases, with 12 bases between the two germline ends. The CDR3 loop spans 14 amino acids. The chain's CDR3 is CASRGPTNTDTQYF. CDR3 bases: TGTGCCAGCAGGGGGCCCACTAACACAGATACGCAGTATTTT.

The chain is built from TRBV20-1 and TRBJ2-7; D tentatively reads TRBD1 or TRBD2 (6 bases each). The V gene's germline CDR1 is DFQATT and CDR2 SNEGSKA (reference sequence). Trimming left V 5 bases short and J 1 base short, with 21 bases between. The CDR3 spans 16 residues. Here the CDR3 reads CSAPPGGAGFSYEQYF. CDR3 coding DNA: TGCAGTGCTCCTCCCGGGGGCGCCGGGTTTTCCTACGAGCAGTACTTC.

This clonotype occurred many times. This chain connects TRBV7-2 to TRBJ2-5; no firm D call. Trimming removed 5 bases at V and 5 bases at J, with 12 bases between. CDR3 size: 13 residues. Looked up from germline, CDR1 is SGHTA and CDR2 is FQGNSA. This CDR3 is CASSRGLAETQYF. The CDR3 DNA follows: TGTGCCAGCAGCCGCGGCCTGGCGGAGACCCAGTACTTC.

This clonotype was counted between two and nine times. This CDR3 reads CASSPGWRQTNTEAFF. The CDR3 coding sequence is TGTGCCAGCAGTCCCGGGTGGAGGCAGACGAACACTGAAGCTTTCTTT. The rearrangement joins TRBV6-1 to TRBJ1-1; D is uncertain. Trimming took 5 bases from V and 1 from J, leaving 17 bases between them. Germline CDR1 is MNHNS and CDR2 is SASEGT. This CDR3 is built from 16 residues.